The 16 T cell receptor beta chains below all came from one sample that was sequenced in a study of blood T cell repertoires in COVID-19. Data came from immunoSEQ multiplex PCR; TCRdb stores just in-frame clones and leaves some out. Of roughly 110,000 clones in the sample, about three quarters were seen once. The sequenced sample consisted of peripheral blood. The receptors stem from a man in his sixties or seventies with acute or convalescent COVID-19.

This clone was observed a few times. The V gene is TRBV5-1, the J gene TRBJ2-7, with 8 bases aligning to TRBD2. CDR3 length: 15 residues. V dropped 3 bases and J dropped 7; count of bases not matched to a gene: 12. Germline V gene sequence: CDR1 SGHRS, CDR2 YFSETQ. In DNA form, the CDR3 reads TGCGCCAGCAGCTCGGGCGCCGGGACTAGGGAGGAGCAGTACTTC. Amino acids: CASSSGAGTREEQYF.

The chain combines TRBV7-2 with TRBJ1-3, with 9 bases aligning to TRBD1. Germline V gene lookup returns CDR1 SGHTA and CDR2 FQGNSA. The junction had 5 bases not matched to a gene; V was cut back by 1 base and J by 4 bases. The CDR3 runs 16 residues. The CDR3 protein is CASSLDGQGIGNTIYF. The CDR3 nucleotides are TGTGCCAGCAGCTTAGACGGACAGGGGATAGGAAACACCATATATTTT.

The chain uses TRBV19 and TRBJ1-2; a weak D match, TRBD1 (6 bases). V was trimmed by 6 bases and J by 2 bases, leaving 10 bases between them. From germline, CDR1 is LNHDA and CDR2 SQIVND (reference sequence). The CDR3 contains 13 residues. CDR3 nucleotide sequence: TGTGCCAGTAGCTTAGGACAGAACTATGGCTACACCTTC. Its translation: CASSLGQNYGYTF.

The table lists this clone with a few counts. The rearrangement uses TRBV15 and TRBJ2-1; a weak D match, TRBD2 (6 bases). This CDR3 spans 13 amino acids. V shed 8 bases and J shed 5 bases, with 13 bases lying between them. From germline, CDR1 is LNHNV and CDR2 YYDKDF (reference sequence). For the CDR3, the DNA is TGTGCCACCGGGACTGGAATAAACAATGAGCAGTTCTTC. This codes for CATGTGINNEQFF.

The chain links TRBV29-1 to TRBJ2-6; TRBD1 aligns across 9 bases. V lost 6 bases to trimming and J lost 0 bases; unmatched junction nucleotides: 6. Germline loops: CDR1 SQVTM, CDR2 ANQGSEA. CDR3 length equals 16 residues. CDR3 bases: TGCAGCGTACTCGACAGGGGGGGCTCTGGGGCCAACGTCCTGACTTTC. Translated, it gives CSVLDRGGSGANVLTF.

The chain has TRBV3-1 (or the pseudogene TRBV3-2) and TRBJ1-2; D ambiguous. The CDR3 is made up of 11 amino acids. The germline V gene encodes CDR1 LGHDT and CDR2 YNNKEL (reference sequence). V lost 0 bases, J lost 14 bases, and 10 bases lay in between. CDR3: CASSQEAARTF. CDR3 DNA: TGTGCCAGCAGCCAAGAGGCAGCGAGGACCTTC.

The CDR3 spells CASSPLGGSSYEQYF. For the CDR3, the DNA is TGTGCCAGCAGCCCCCTGGGAGGAAGCTCCTACGAGCAGTACTTC. The gene calls are TRBV7-8 and TRBJ2-7; TRBD2 is a possible D gene (6 bases). This CDR3 has 15 residues. The germline CDR1 and CDR2 sequences are SGHVS and FQNEAQ. V gave up 5 bases and J gave up 0 bases, with 14 bases separating them.

The chain couples TRBV4-3 to TRBJ1-3, with a tentative D call TRBD1 (5 bases). The V and J ends lost 0 bases and 2 bases respectively, with 8 bases between them. Germline V lookup: CDR1 LGHNA, CDR2 YSLEER. This CDR3 is 15 amino acids long. CDR3 in amino acids: CASSQDTGPGNTIYF. In nucleotides, the CDR3 is TGCGCCAGCAGCCAAGATACAGGACCTGGAAACACCATATATTTT.

The table lists this clone with a few counts. The J gene is TRBJ1-1, the V gene TRBV13, with a weak D call TRBD1 (5 bases). CDR1 and CDR2 from the germline V gene are PRHDT and FYEKMQ (reference sequence). Trimming left V 2 bases short and J 1 base short, with 20 bases between. The CDR3 consists of 18 residues. The CDR3 loop reads CASSLLRVGGTANTEAFF. CDR3 DNA: TGTGCCAGCAGCTTATTGAGAGTAGGCGGGACGGCGAACACTGAAGCTTTCTTT.

This sequence joins TRBV19 and TRBJ2-4; 7 nucleotides align to TRBD1. The CDR3 loop spans 16 amino acids. J gave up 0 bases and V 4 bases, and 6 bases lay outside the gene matches. Per the germline V gene, CDR1 is LNHDA and CDR2 is SQIVND (reference sequence). The CDR3 loop is CASSRGQSIAKNIQYF. The CDR3, as DNA: TGTGCCAGTAGTAGGGGACAGTCGATAGCCAAAAACATTCAGTACTTC.

The genes are TRBV11-2 and TRBJ2-5, with TRBD1 matching 9 bases. Per germline, CDR1 SGHAT and CDR2 FQNNGV. V trimming: 5 bases; J trimming: 7 bases; junction bases outside the gene matches: 11. This CDR3 comprises 15 residues. CDR3 region: CASSPTDRGGRTQYF. The CDR3 DNA reads TGTGCCAGCAGCCCAACGGACAGGGGAGGAAGGACCCAGTACTTC.

A remark on this clone: The sample has other DNA sequences that encode this CDR3 too. The V and J genes are TRBV19 and TRBJ1-5, with 7 bases fitting TRBD1. V dropped 6 bases and J dropped 2; count of bases not matched to a gene: 4. The CDR3 contains 14 residues. Germline loops: CDR1 LNHDA, CDR2 SQIVND (reference sequence). CDR3 protein: CASSPTGGNQPQHF. The CDR3 region has the DNA TGTGCCAGTAGCCCTACAGGGGGCAATCAGCCCCAGCATTTT.

CDR3 nucleotide sequence: TGTGCTAGTGGTAACAGACTAGATAGCAATCAGCCCCAGCATTTT. Protein: CASGNRLDSNQPQHF. The chain has TRBV12-5 and TRBJ1-5; the D is unclear. Germline V CDR1 and CDR2: LGHNT, FRNRAP. The length of the CDR3 is 15 residues. Trimming took off 5 bases at V and 0 bases at J, with 11 bases between the two ends.

The chain carries TRBV5-1 and TRBJ2-7, with a possible D match to TRBD2 (5 bases). The CDR3 has 15 amino acids. Trimming stripped 1 base from V and 2 bases from J, with 13 bases between. CDR1 and CDR2 from the germline V gene are SGHRS and YFSETQ. CDR3 sequence reads: CASSLTPDGAYEQYF. In DNA form, the CDR3 reads TGCGCCAGCAGCTTGACCCCGGACGGGGCCTACGAGCAGTACTTC.

The rearrangement uses TRBV5-1 and TRBJ2-7; a possible D gene is TRBD1 (5 bases). The CDR3 spans 15 residues. The germline gives CDR1 SGHRS, CDR2 YFSETQ. V lost 0 bases and J 4 bases, leaving 14 bases between the germline ends. CDR3 amino acids: CASSLGQGRTYEQYF. As DNA, the CDR3 is TGCGCCAGCAGCTTGGGCCAGGGAAGGACGTACGAGCAGTACTTC.

This chain uses TRBV23-1 with TRBJ2-5; D call uncertain. TRBV23-1 is treated as an ORF (open reading frame) with a function not yet certain. The CDR3 is made up of 10 amino acids. The V gene lost 4 bases and the J gene lost 9 bases, with 6 bases spanning the gap. The CDR3 protein is CASSPRAQYF. The CDR3 nucleotides are TGCGCCAGCAGTCCTCGAGCCCAGTACTTC.